This record concerns one T cell receptor beta chain sequence. The data are from a study of blood T cell repertoires in COVID-19. V lost 6 bases, J lost 3 bases, and 13 bases stayed unmatched. Germline CDR1 is ENHRY and CDR2 is SYGVKD. CDR3 length: 16 residues. Profiling relied on immunoSEQ multiplex PCR, and the TCRdb table lists in-frame clones only, not all of them. The table records over 150,000 clones, approximately 91% of them present only once. The sequence was collected from a man aged 18 to 30 with COVID-19, enrolled during active disease. This chain joins TRBV10-3 and TRBJ1-2; 7 bases agree with TRBD1. Sample: peripheral blood. Here the CDR3 DNA reads TGTGCCATCAGGGACACTACAGGGGCAAATGACTATGGCTACACCTTC. Translation gives CAIRDTTGANDYGYTF.